Below are 7 T cell receptor beta chains sequenced from a single sample in a study of blood T cells in healthy people across ages. Primers used in a second PCR of roughly 7 to 11 cycles were a sample-barcoded 5' primer and a J-beta primer mix. TCRdb re-derived calls from the 5' RACE reads in MiXCR, one entry per CDR3 protein. The sample lists about 640,000 distinct CDR3 sequences; approximately 50% were seen once. The sample taken for sequencing was blood. These receptors originate from a man between 60 and 70 years old in good health.

The rearrangement links TRBV9 to TRBJ1-2; D is uncertain. V was pared by 4 bases and J by 2 bases, with 21 bases between. The CDR3 loop spans 17 amino acids. The germline V gene has CDR1 SGDLS and CDR2 YYNGEE. This CDR3 reads CASSLRKSPDGNYGYTF. The CDR3 DNA sequence: TGTGCCAGCAGCCTCAGGAAGTCCCCGGACGGCAACTATGGCTACACCTTC.

The sample holds a few counts of this clonotype. This rearrangement joins TRBV21-1 to TRBJ1-1; TRBD1, the table's D call, lacks a check against the DNA. TRBV21-1 is a pseudogene segment. This CDR3 region has 14 residues. CDR3 residues: CASSNGRGRTEAFF. The CDR3 DNA reads as TGTGCCAGCAGCAATGGCAGGGGTCGCACTGAAGCTTTCTTT.

The chain joins TRBV4-2 to TRBJ2-3; 12 bases agree with TRBD2. The J segment lost 6 bases and the V segment lost 4 bases, leaving 8 bases of the junction unmatched. This CDR3 has 16 amino acids. CDR1 LGHNA and CDR2 YNFKEQ come from the germline V gene. The CDR3 DNA reads TGTGCCAGCAGCCGCCGACTAGCGGGGGAGGGCGATACGCAGTATTTT. Its translation is CASSRRLAGEGDTQYF.

The chain employs TRBV9 and TRBJ1-2; D is unresolved. Trimming stripped 8 bases from V and 8 bases from J, with 13 bases between. CDR1 is SGDLS, CDR2 YYNGEE, per germline. The CDR3 sequence is 11 residues long. Written as DNA, the CDR3 is TGTGCCAGGGAGAGAACGGGGGGCTACACCTTC. This codes for CARERTGGYTF. Variable domain in full (rest from reference TRBV9 and TRBJ1-2): DSGVTQTPKHLITATGQRVTLRCSPRSGDLSVYWYQQSLDQGLQFLIQYYNGEERAKGNILERFSAQQFPDLHSELNLSSLELGDSALYFCARERTGGYTFGSGTRLTVV.

Comment on this clonotype: The junction differs from germline at one of its ends, possibly a read error. This chain uses TRBV5-1 with TRBJ2-4; weak D call: TRBD2 (6 bases). Judging by the DNA end, TRBJ2-7 fits better; the J call may be wrong. Germline loops: CDR1 SGHRS, CDR2 YFSETQ. The CDR3 has 15 amino acids. The CDR3 sequence is CAGSLEGTASYEQYF. The CDR3 nucleotides read TGCGCCGGCAGCTTGGAGGGGACGGCCTCCTACGAGCAGTACTTC.

This clonotype was recorded many times. The chain recombines TRBV29-1 with TRBJ2-7; D is uncertain. Germline V gene sequence: CDR1 SQVTM, CDR2 ANQGSEA. CDR3 size: 12 residues. The ends were cut back, 1 base at V and 0 bases at J, with 4 bases in the middle. The DNA for the CDR3 is TGCAGCGTTGAAGGTAGCTCCTACGAGCAGTACTTC. Protein sequence: CSVEGSSYEQYF.

The chain is built from TRBV15 and TRBJ2-4, with unresolved D. The CDR3 is 17 residues long. CDR1 and CDR2 from the germline V gene are LNHNV and YYDKDF (reference sequence). Trimming cost V 1 base and J 4 bases, with 17 bases left between them. CDR3 loop: CATSRGFFAATKNIQYF. CDR3 sequence (DNA): TGTGCCACCAGCAGAGGTTTTTTTGCGGCTACAAAAAACATTCAGTACTTC.